This TCR beta chain is from a study of shared clonotypes between healthy human individuals. Whole-study findings and limits: Clonotypes that were shared across a few donors made up approximately 5% of naive CD4 clonotypes.

About this clone: Antigen specificity is unknown.

Here immunoSEQ multiplex PCR was the method, and the copy in TCRdb shows in-frame clones only, minus some. The data contain about 590,000 clones, around 95% of them singletons. After removal of 3 bases from V and 2 bases from J, the junction contained 8 bases not matched to a gene. The CDR3 runs to 16 residues. Germline values: CDR1 SQVTM, CDR2 ANQGSEA. Naive CD8 cells, CD45RO-negative and positively selected for CCR7, excluded terminally differentiated effector memory CD45RA+ cells. Sequencing used naive CD8+ T cells sorted from blood. The chain carries TRBV29-1 and TRBJ2-2; 8 nucleotides match TRBD1. The receptor comes from a woman younger than 45 in good health. CDR3 DNA: TGCAGCGTTGAGACATCCAGGGGGCACAACACCGGGGAGCTGTTTTTT. This translates into CSVETSRGHNTGELFF.